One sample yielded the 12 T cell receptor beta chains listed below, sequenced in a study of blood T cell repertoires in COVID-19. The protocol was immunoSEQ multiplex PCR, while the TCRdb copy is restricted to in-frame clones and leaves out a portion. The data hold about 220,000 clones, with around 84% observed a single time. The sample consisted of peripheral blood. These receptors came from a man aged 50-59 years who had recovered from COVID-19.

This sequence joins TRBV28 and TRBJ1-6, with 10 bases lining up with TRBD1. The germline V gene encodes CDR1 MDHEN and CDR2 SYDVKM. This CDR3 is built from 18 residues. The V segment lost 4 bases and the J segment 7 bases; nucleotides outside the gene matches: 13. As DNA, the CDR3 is TGTGCCAGCAGTTCCTTTAGTAGTGGGACAGGGGAAAATTCACCCCTCCACTTT. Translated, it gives CASSSFSSGTGENSPLHF.

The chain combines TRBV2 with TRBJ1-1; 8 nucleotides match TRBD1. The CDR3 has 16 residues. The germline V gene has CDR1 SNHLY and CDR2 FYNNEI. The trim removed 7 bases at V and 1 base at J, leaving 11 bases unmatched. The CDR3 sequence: CASISGGTAQNTEAFF. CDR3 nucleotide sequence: TGTGCCAGCATATCAGGGGGCACCGCGCAGAACACTGAAGCTTTCTTT.

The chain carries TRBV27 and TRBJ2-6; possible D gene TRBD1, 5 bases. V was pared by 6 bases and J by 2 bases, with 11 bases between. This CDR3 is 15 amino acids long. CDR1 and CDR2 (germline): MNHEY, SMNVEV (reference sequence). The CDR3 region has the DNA TGTGCCAGCAGGGGCTTGGGGCCTGGGGCCAACGTCCTGACTTTC. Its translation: CASRGLGPGANVLTF.

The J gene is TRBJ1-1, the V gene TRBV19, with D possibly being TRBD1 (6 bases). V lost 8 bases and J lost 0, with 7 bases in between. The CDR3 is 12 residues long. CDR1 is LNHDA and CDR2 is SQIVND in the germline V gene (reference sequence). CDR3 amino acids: CASRDMNTEAFF. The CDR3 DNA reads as TGTGCCAGTCGGGACATGAACACTGAAGCTTTCTTT.

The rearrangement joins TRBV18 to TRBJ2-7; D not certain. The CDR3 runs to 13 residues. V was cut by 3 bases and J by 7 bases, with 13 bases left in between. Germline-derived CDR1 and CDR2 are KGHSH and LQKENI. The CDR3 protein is CASSPVAVQEQYF. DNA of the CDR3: TGTGCCAGCTCACCGGTAGCCGTCCAGGAGCAGTACTTC.

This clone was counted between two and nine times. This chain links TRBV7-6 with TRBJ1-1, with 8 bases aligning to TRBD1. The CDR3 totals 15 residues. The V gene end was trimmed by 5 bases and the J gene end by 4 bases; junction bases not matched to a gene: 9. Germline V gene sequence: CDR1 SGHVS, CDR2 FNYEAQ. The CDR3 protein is CASSGPRGQSTEAFF. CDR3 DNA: TGTGCCAGCAGCGGCCCCAGGGGGCAGAGCACTGAAGCTTTCTTT.

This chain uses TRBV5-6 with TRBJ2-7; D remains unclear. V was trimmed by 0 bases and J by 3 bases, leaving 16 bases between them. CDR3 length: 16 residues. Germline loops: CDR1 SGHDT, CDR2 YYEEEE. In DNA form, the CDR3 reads TGTGCCAGCAGCTTGGTATGGGTTGACTTTTTCTACGAGCAGTACTTC. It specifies CASSLVWVDFFYEQYF. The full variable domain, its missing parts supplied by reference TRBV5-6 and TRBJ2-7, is DAGVTQSPTHLIKTRGQQVTLRCSPKSGHDTVSWYQQALGQGPQFIFQYYEEEERQRGNFPDRFSGHQFPNYSSELNVNALLLGDSALYLCASSLVWVDFFYEQYFGPGTRLTVT.

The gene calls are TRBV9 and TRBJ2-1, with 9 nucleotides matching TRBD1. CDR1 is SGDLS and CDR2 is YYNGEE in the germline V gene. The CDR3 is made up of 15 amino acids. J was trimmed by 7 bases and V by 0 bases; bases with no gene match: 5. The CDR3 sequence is CASSVEGTGRNEQFF. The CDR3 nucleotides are TGTGCCAGCAGCGTAGAGGGGACAGGGCGTAATGAGCAGTTCTTC.

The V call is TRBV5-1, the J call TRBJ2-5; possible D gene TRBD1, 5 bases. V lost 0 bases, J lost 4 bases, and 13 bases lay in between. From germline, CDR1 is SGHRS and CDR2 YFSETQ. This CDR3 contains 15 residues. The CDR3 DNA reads TGCGCCAGCAGCTTGGGTCAGTTGGGGCGAGAGACCCAGTACTTC. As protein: CASSLGQLGRETQYF.

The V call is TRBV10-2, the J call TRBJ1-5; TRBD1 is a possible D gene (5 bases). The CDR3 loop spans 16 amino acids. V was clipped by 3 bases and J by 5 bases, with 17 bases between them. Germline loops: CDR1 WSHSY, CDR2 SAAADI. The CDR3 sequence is CASSDKSSGFHQPQHF. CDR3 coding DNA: TGCGCCAGCAGTGATAAATCTTCAGGGTTTCATCAGCCCCAGCATTTT.

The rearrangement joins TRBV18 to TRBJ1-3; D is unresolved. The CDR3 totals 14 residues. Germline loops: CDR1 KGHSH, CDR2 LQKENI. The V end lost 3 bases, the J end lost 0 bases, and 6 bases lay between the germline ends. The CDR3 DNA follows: TGTGCCAGCTCACCCCAGGACTCTGGAAACACCATATATTTT. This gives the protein CASSPQDSGNTIYF.

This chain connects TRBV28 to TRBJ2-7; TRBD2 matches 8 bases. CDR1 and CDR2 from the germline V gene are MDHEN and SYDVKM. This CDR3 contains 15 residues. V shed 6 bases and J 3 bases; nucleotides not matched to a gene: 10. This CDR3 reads CASREEKRGRYEQYF. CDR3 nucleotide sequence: TGTGCCAGCAGGGAAGAAAAGCGGGGGCGCTACGAGCAGTACTTC.